The source of this T cell receptor (beta chain) is a study of cytomegalovirus exposure and HLA in healthy donors. Findings and limits, study-wide: TCR beta chains numbering some 150 were designated cytomegalovirus-associated. Reportedly, HLA-A and HLA-B alleles of most subjects were accurately predicted from TCR beta.

PCR used 60 Vbeta primers and 13 Jbeta primers. Assay used: immunoSEQ multiplex PCR; TCRdb lists only in-frame clones, some missing. Here the sample spans about 55,000 clones, 75% to 85% being singletons. Concerning this clone: The antigen is unknown.

The CDR3 length is 15 residues. Germline loops: CDR1 SGHNT, CDR2 YENEEA. Trimming removed 1 base from V and 5 bases from J, with 14 bases in between. Each donor was healthy, and each was a bone marrow donor. The donors, nominally healthy at sampling, likely had unrecorded immune exposures. This receptor was taken from a female donor in good health and CMV-seronegative. The sequencing input was PBMCs. J is TRBJ1-1 and V is TRBV11-3, with D possibly matching TRBD1 (6 bases). CDR3 nucleotide sequence: TGTGCCAGCAGCTTAGGAGCAGGGGACGGGACTGAAGCTTTCTTT. Translated: CASSLGAGDGTEAFF.